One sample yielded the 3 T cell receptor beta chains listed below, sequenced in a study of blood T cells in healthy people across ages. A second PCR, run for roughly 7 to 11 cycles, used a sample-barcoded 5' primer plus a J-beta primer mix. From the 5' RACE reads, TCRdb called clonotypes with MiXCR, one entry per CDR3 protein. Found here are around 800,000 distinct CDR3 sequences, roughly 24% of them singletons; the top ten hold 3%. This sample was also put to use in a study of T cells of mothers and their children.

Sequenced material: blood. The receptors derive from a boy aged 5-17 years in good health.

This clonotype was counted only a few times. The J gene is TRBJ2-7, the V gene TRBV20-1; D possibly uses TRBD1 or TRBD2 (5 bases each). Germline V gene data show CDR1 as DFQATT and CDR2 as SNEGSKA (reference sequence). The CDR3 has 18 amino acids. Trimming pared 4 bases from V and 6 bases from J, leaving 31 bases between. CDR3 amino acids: CSATSTVSAPGRPGEQYF. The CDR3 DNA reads TGCAGTGCTACCTCCACCGTAAGCGCTCCGGGACGCCCAGGCGAGCAGTACTTC.

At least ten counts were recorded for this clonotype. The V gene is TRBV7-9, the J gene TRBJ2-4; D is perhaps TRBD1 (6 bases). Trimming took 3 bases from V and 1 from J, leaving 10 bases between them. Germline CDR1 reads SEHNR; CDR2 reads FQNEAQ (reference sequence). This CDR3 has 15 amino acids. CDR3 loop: CASSFMGAAKNIQYF. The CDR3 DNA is TGTGCCAGCAGCTTCATGGGGGCGGCCAAAAACATTCAGTACTTC. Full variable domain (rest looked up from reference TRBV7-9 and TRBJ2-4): DTGVSQNPRHKITKRGQNVTFRCDPISEHNRLYWYRQTLGQGPEFLTYFQNEAQLEKSRLLSDRFSAERPKGSFSTLEIQRTEQGDSAMYLCASSFMGAAKNIQYFGAGTRLSVL.

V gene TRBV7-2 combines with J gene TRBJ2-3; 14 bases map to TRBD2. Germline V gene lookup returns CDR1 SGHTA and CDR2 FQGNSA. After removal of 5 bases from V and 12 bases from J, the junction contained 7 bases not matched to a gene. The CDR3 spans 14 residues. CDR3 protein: CASSLRTSGGRQYF. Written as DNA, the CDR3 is TGTGCCAGCAGCCTGAGGACTAGCGGGGGGAGACAGTATTTT.